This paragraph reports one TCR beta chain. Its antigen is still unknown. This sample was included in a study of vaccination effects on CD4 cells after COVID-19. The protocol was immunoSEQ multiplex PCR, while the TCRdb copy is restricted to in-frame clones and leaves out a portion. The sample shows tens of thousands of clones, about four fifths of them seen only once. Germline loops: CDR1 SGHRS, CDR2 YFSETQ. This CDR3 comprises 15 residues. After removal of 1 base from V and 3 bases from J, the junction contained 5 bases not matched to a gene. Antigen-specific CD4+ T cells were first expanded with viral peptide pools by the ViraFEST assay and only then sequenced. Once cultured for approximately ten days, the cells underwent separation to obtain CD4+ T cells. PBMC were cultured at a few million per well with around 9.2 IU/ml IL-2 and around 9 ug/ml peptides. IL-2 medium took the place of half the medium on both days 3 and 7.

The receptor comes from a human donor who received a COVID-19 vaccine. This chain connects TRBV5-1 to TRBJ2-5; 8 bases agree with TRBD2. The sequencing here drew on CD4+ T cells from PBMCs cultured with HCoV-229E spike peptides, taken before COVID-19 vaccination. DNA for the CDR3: TGCGCCAGCAGCTTGCTCGCGGGGGGAAAAGAGACCCAGTACTTC. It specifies CASSLLAGGKETQYF.